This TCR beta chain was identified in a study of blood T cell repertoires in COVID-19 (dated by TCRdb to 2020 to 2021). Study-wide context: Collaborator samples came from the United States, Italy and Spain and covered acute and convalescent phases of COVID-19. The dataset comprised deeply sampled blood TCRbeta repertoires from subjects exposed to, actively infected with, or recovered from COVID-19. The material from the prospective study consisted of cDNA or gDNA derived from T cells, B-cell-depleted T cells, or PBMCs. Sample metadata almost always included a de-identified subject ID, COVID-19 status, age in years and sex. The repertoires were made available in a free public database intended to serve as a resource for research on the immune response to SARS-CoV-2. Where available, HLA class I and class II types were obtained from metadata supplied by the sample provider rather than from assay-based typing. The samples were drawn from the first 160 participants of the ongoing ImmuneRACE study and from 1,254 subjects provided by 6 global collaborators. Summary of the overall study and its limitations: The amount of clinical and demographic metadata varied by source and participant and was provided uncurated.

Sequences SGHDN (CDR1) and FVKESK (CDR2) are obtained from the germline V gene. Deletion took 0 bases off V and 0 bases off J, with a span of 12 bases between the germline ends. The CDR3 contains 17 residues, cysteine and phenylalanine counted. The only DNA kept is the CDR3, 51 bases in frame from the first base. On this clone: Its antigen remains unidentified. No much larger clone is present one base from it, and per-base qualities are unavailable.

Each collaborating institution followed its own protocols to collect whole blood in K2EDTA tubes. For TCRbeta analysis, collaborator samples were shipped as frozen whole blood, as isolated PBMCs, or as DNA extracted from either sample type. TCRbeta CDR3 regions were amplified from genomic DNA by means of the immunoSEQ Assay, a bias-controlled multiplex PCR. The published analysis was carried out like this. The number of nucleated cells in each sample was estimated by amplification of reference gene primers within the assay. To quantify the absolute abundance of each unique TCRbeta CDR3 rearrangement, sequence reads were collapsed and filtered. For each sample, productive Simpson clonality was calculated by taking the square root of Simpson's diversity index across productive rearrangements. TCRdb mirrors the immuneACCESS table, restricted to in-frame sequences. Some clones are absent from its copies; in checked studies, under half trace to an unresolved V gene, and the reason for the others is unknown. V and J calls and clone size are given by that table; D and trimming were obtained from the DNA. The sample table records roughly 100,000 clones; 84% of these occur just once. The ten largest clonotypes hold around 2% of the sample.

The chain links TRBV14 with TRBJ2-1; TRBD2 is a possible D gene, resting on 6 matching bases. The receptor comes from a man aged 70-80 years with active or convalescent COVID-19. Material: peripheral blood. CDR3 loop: CASSQDLGGSSYNEQFF. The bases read TGTGCCAGCAGCCAAGATCTAGGAGGGAGCTCCTACAATGAGCAGTTCTTC.